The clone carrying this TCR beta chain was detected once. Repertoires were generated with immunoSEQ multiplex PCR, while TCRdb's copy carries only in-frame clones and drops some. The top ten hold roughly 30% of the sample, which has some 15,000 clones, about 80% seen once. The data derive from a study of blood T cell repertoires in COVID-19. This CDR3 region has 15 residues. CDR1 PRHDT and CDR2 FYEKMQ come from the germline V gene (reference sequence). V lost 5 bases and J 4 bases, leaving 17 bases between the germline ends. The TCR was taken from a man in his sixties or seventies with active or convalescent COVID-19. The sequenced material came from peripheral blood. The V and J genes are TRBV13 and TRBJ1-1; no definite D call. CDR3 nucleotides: TGTGCCAGCAGCCCCCCCGTTTCAGGTAGCACTGAAGCTTTCTTT. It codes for CASSPPVSGSTEAFF.